The sequence of this T cell receptor beta chain was determined in a study of cytomegalovirus exposure and HLA in healthy donors. Findings and caveats of the study: After further analysis at a later stage, roughly 16,000 TCR beta sequences were associated with HLA alleles at 0.05 false discovery rate.

A multiplex PCR was run with 60 Vbeta primers and 13 Jbeta primers. Some clones are missing from TCRdb's copy, which holds only in-frame ones; the method was immunoSEQ multiplex PCR. This sample yields 90,000 to 110,000 clones, of which approximately 81% are seen a single time; 2.2% belongs to the top ten. This clone appeared a few times. Its antigen is not known. The source is a woman aged 30 to 39 in good health and CMV-seronegative. The sequenced material came from PBMCs.

In nucleotides, the CDR3 is TGTGCCAGCAGCTTTTCGAGCGGGAGTCGGGGCACAGATACGCAGTATTTT. Amino acids: CASSFSSGSRGTDTQYF. The rearrangement joins TRBV5-4 to TRBJ2-3; 8 bases align to TRBD2. The J segment lost 1 base and the V segment lost 2 bases, leaving 9 bases of the junction unmatched. Per the germline V gene, CDR1 is SGHNT and CDR2 is YYREEE (reference sequence). The CDR3 totals 17 residues.